This T cell receptor (beta chain) was captured in a study of blood T cells in healthy people across ages. V lost 5 bases to trimming and J lost 1 base; unmatched junction nucleotides: 7. This CDR3 comprises 16 residues. Per the germline V gene, CDR1 is SGHAT and CDR2 is FQNNGV. A second 7 to 11 cycle PCR used barcoded and J-beta primers. Each CDR3 protein is one row after TCRdb ran MiXCR on the 5' RACE reads. The sample has some 1.8 million distinct CDR3 sequences, about two fifths seen once; the top ten hold about 21%. The sequence came from a human donor in good health. The chain links TRBV11-2 to TRBJ1-1; 10 bases match TRBD1. The sequenced sample was blood. The CDR3 bases are TGTGCCAGCAGCCTATGGGACAGGGGATGGAACACTGAAGCTTTCTTT. It translates to CASSLWDRGWNTEAFF.